This T cell receptor beta chain came from a study of beta chain features in type 1 diabetes (dated by TCRdb to 2016 to 2018). Background for the entire study: Mean age, gender distribution, total cell number and subset yield did not differ between patients and healthy donors. In the study, TCRB repertoires of sorted circulating CD4+ T cell subsets from recently diagnosed type 1 diabetes patients were compared with those of matched healthy donors. A total of roughly 100 million sorted cells were examined across all samples, and the number of cells per subset was strongly correlated with RNA yield. Regulatory and stem cell-like memory subsets were isolated from only 8 patients and about eight healthy donors, whereas naive and central memory subsets came from all 30 or so donors.

The entire isolated RNA was reverse transcribed using the High Capacity cDNA Reverse Transcription Kit, and thus expressed TCRB transcripts were sequenced. Naive, central memory and regulatory T cell samples underwent deep immunoSEQ sequencing, averaging roughly 3.3 million total reads per sample. Sorted cells were lysed in RLT buffer, and RNA was extracted using DNase-treated RNeasy Micro or Mini kits according to cell number. To prevent cross-contamination, each cell subset was processed individually, whereas patient and healthy donor samples were processed jointly. TCRB sequences were amplified from cDNA with the immunoSEQ multiplex PCR, producing 87-bp fragments spanning the CDR3 region. Sequencing of the amplicons was performed on the Illumina HiSeq platform. In the original analysis: PCR bias was computationally corrected using synthetic template baselines, reads within Hamming distance 2 were collapsed, and singletons that could not be merged were discarded. Reads were aligned against IMGT so that V, D and J genes, CDR3 length and insertions or deletions at six rearrangement sites could be assigned. Within each subset, clonotype counts were normalized to sorted cell number, and only after that were true diversity and Gini coefficients computed with the tcR R package. Repertoire sharing was quantified using the overlap coefficient calculated on TCRB nucleotide sequences. TCRdb stores this immuneACCESS table with in-frame sequences only. Part of the clones is absent; in the studies checked, under half of the shortfall reflects unresolved V genes, and no reason is known for the rest. Clonal size and the V and J genes are those of that table, whereas D and trimming came from the DNA. The sample contains around 160,000 clones, under 60% of them found a single time. Jointly, the top ten make up 0.35% to 0.45% of the sample.

From each donor, a single peripheral blood sample of around 0.12 L on average was drawn into heparinised tubes. Naive, central memory, regulatory and stem cell-like memory CD4+ T cells were sorted on a BD FACSAria II using a panel including CD45RO, CCR7, CD25, CD127, CD95 and CD27. Purity was above 95% for every sorted population. PBMCs were isolated right away by Lymphoprep density gradient centrifugation and were stained directly, without culture. So that batch effects would be minimized, each experiment stained and sorted samples in pairs, pairing one healthy donor with one patient. Relative to germline, V is missing 1 base and J is missing 5 bases, with 7 bases of the junction outside any gene match. The germline V gene gives CDR1 as MGHRA and CDR2 as YSYEKL. The CDR3 spans 16 residues, from the cysteine through the phenylalanine. Of all the DNA, just the CDR3 is kept, 48 bases in frame from base 1.

In its sample, this clone was seen a few times. The antigen this receptor binds is unknown. No clone much larger than this one lies a single base away; base qualities are absent. Here is what the overall study found, with its caveats: Patients with type 1 diabetes made fewer insertions and deleted more nucleotides at VDJ recombination sites, implying thymic rearrangement abnormalities. Because cDNA rather than genomic DNA was sequenced, highly expressing activated cells could have been over-represented, although no difference in activation and CD3 levels was found between groups. Naive, central memory and regulatory TCRB repertoires appeared to be more alike among patients than among healthy donors. A moderate but significant shortening of TCRB CDR3 length was observed in type 1 diabetes patients in all four CD4+ subsets. PCR may preferentially amplify shorter templates, but because patient and control samples were amplified and corrected together, any resulting skew would affect both groups equally. Only small numbers of individuals were included in the HLA sub-analyses, which left unresolved whether HLA type had any influence on TCRB rearrangement.

The sample consisted of Tregs from blood. In the paper's terms, the cell subset or site label means: regulatory CD4+ T cells. This sequence originates from a man aged 18 to 30 in good health. The V and J segments used are TRBV4-1 and TRBJ2-3; TRBD2 fits 9 bases in the junction. The sequenced DNA: TGCGCCAGCAGCCAAGTTAGCGGGAGTTTAGGAGATACGCAGTATTTT. Its protein product is CASSQVSGSLGDTQYF.